This TCR beta chain was identified during a study of T cells in women clearing cervical HPV infection. On the study more broadly: Women with histologically confirmed HPV16-related CIN3 or worse, 2 with invasive cancer, served as cases. Controls were women whose single incident HPV16 infection cleared within 12 months without precancer or cancer. Case blood was drawn when the lesion was first found; control blood after infection became undetectable. Case blood was drawn a median roughly 160 days after lesion detection.

Profiled with immunoSEQ multiplex PCR; TCRdb holds only in-frame clones, not every one. The specimen's table records about 22,000 clones. Germline-derived CDR1 and CDR2 are SGHRS and YFSETQ. This CDR3 comprises 14 residues. Unmatched junction bases numbered 4, after V lost 6 bases and J lost 3 bases. Worth noting for this clone: The read gets to within 3 residues of the CDR3 end, and the germline J gene fills in the rest.

This chain connects TRBV5-1 to TRBJ2-3; the match to TRBD1 covers 10 bases. The sequence was obtained from a woman between 18 and 75 years old with a cervical HPV16 infection that either progressed to CIN3+ or cleared (not recorded which). The sequenced sample consisted of blood buffy coat. The part of the CDR3 DNA that was read is TGCGCCAGCATCCGGGACAGGGGAACAGATACG. It translates to CASIRDRGTDT. The full CDR3 sequence reads CASIRDRGTDTQYF.